The TCR beta chain described here comes from a study of TIL therapy for anti-PD-1-resistant metastatic lung cancer. Across the study: Tumors had a median PD-L1 proportion score of 4.5% to 7%. Study-level findings and limits: The cohort had more treatment-naive, never-smoker and oncogene-addicted patients than typical.

The ends were cut back, 0 bases at V and 2 bases at J, with 12 bases in the middle. CDR1 SGHKS and CDR2 YYEKEE come from the germline V gene (reference sequence). The CDR3 spans 15 residues. Time point specified: pre-treatment sample, taken before nivolumab and TIL therapy. This was the immunoSEQ v3 assay. Assay: immunoSEQ multiplex PCR; the TCRdb copy retains only in-frame clones and omits some. The table lists tens of thousands of clones, around four fifths of them singletons. Comment on this clone: As yet, its antigen is unknown.

This sample comprised blood, obtained at baseline. The receptor comes from a person aged 25-79 years with non-small cell lung cancer. The rearrangement joins TRBV5-5 to TRBJ2-7; either TRBD1 or TRBD2 may fit D (5 bases each). The CDR3 protein is CASSLAPRDPYEQYF. CDR3 bases: TGTGCCAGCAGCTTGGCCCCCAGGGACCCCTACGAGCAGTACTTC.